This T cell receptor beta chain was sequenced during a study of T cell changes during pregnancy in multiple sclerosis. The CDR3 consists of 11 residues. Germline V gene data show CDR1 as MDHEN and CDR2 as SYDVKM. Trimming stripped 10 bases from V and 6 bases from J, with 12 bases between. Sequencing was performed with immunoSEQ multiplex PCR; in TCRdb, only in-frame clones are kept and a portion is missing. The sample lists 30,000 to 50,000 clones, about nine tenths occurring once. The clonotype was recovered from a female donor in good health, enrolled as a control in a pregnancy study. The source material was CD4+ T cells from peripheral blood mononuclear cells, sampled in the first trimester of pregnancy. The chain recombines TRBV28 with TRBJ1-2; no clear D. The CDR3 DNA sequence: TGTGCCACAGCAGGCGATAATGGCTACACCTTC. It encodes CATAGDNGYTF.